The present T cell receptor (beta chain) was sequenced within a study of T cell changes during pregnancy in multiple sclerosis (dated by TCRdb to about 2019). Turning to the overall study: The study looked at changes in the T cell repertoire across pregnancy in women with multiple sclerosis.

Library construction relied on the immunoSEQ multiplex PCR assay. The source is immuneACCESS, and TCRdb retained only in-frame sequences with V and J called. Part of the clones is not carried over; for the studies checked, unresolved V genes explain less than half of this, and the remainder is unexplained. The sample contains tens of thousands of clones, around 90% of them found a single time. 8% to 10% of the sample rests with the top ten. As regards this clone: The antigen it binds to is not known. Base qualities are missing; no much larger clone stands one base away.

Its CDR3 holds 13 amino acids, cysteine through phenylalanine. Only CDR3 DNA remains: 39 bases, in frame from the first base. From the germline V gene (reference sequence), CDR1 is MNHEY and CDR2 is SMNVEV. The receptor was derived from a female donor in good health, enrolled as a control in a pregnancy study. Sequencing used peripheral blood, obtained after pregnancy. The sequence is built from TRBV27 and TRBJ2-3, and 11 junctional nucleotides match TRBD2. CDR3 loop: CATSGSNIDTQYF. The DNA reads as follows: TGTGCTACTAGCGGGAGCAACATAGATACGCAGTATTTT.